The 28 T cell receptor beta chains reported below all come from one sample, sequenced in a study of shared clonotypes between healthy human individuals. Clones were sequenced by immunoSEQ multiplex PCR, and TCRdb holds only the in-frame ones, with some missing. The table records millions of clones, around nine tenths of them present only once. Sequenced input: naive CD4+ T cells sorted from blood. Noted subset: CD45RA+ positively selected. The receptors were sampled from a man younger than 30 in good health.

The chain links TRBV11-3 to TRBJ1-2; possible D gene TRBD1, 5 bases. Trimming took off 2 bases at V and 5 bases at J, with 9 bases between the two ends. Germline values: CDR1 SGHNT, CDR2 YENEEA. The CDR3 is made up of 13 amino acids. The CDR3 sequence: CASSLSGAYGYTF. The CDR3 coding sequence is TGTGCCAGCAGCTTAAGCGGGGCATATGGCTACACCTTC.

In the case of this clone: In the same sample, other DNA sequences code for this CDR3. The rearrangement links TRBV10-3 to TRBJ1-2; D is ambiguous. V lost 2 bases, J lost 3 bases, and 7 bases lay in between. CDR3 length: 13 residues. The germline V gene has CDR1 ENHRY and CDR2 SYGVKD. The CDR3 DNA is TGTGCCATCAGTGAGGACGGGGACTATGGCTACACCTTC. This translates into CAISEDGDYGYTF.

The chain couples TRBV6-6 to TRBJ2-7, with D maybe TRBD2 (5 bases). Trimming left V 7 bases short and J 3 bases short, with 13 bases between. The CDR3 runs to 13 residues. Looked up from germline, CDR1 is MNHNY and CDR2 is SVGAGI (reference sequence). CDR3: CASTPEGFYEQYF. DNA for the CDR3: TGTGCCAGCACCCCCGAGGGATTCTACGAGCAGTACTTC.

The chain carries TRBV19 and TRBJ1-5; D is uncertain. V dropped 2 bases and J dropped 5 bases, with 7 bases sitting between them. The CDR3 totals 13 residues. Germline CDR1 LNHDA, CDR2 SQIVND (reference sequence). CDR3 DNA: TGTGCCAGTAGTATATCCCCCTATCAGCCCCAGCATTTT. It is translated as CASSISPYQPQHF.

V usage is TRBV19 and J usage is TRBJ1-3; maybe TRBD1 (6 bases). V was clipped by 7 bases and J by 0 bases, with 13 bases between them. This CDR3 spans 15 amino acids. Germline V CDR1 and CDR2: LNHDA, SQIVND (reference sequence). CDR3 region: CASNRQAVSGNTIYF. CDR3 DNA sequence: TGTGCCAGTAATCGACAGGCCGTCTCTGGAAACACCATATATTTT.

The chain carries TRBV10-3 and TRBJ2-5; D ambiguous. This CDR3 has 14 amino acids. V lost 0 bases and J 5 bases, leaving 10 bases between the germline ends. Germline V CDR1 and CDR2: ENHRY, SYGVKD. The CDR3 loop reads CAISESGSRETQYF. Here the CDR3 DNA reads TGTGCCATCAGTGAGTCTGGGTCCAGGGAGACCCAGTACTTC.

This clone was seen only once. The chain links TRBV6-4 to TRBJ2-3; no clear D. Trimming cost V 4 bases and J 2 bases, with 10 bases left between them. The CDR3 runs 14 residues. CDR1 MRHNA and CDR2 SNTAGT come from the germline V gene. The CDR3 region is CASSAQSFTDTQYF. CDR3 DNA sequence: TGTGCCAGCAGTGCACAATCCTTCACAGATACGCAGTATTTT.

DNA for the CDR3: TGTGCCAGCAGCTTAGAGGGGACTGAGACCCAGTACTTC. Its protein product is CASSLEGTETQYF. The chain links TRBV11-3 to TRBJ2-5; a weak D match, TRBD2 (6 bases). Between the trimmed V and J ends, which lost 0 bases and 5 bases, there was a span of 7 bases. In germline, CDR1 is SGHNT, CDR2 YENEEA. This CDR3 region has 13 residues.

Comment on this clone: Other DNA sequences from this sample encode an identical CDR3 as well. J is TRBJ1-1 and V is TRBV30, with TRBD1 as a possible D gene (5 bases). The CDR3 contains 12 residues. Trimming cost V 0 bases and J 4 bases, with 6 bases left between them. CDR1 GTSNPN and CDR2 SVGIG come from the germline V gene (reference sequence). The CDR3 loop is CAWSVGATEAFF. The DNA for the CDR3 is TGTGCCTGGAGTGTCGGGGCCACTGAAGCTTTCTTT.

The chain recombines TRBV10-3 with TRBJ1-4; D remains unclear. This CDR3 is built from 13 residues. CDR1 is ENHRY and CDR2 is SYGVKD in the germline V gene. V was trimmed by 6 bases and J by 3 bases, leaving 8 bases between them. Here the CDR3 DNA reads TGTGCCATCAGGGGGATGCCTAATGAAAAACTGTTTTTT. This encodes CAIRGMPNEKLFF.

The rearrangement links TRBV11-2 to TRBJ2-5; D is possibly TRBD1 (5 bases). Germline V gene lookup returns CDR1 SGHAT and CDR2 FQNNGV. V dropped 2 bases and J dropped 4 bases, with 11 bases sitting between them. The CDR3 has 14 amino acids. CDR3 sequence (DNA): TGTGCCAGCAGCTTAAATCAGGGCGGAGAGACCCAGTACTTC. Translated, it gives CASSLNQGGETQYF.

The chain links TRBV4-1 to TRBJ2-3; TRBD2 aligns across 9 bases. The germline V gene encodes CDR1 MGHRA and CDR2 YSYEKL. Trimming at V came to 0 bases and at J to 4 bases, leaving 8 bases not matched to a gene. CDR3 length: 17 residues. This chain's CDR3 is CASSQEGRGGLADTQYF. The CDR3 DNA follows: TGCGCCAGCAGCCAAGAGGGGCGGGGGGGCCTCGCAGATACGCAGTATTTT.

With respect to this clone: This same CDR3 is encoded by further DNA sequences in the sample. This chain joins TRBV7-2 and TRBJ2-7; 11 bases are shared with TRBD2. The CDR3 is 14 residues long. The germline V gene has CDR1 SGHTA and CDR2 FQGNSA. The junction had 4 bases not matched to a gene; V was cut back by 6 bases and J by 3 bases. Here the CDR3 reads CASSFLAGGYEQYF. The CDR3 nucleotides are TGTGCCAGCAGTTTCCTAGCGGGAGGCTACGAGCAGTACTTC.

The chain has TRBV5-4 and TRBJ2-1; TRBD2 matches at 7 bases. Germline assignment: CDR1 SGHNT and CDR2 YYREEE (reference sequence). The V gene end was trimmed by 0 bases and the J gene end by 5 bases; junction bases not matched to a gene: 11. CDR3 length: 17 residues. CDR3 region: CASSLEARSGADNEQFF. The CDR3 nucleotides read TGTGCCAGCAGCTTGGAAGCTAGGAGCGGGGCGGACAATGAGCAGTTCTTC.

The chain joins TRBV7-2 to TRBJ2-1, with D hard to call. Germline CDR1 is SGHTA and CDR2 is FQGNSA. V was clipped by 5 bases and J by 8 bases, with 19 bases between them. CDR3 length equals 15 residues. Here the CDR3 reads CASSPGQGNMDEQFF. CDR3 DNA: TGTGCCAGCAGCCCTGGGCAAGGGAATATGGATGAGCAGTTCTTC.

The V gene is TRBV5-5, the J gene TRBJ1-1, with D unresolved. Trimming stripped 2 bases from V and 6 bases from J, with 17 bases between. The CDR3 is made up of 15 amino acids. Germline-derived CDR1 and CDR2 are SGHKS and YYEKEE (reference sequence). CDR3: CASSFADRDQAEAFF. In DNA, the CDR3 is TGTGCCAGCAGCTTCGCTGATAGAGATCAAGCTGAAGCTTTCTTT.

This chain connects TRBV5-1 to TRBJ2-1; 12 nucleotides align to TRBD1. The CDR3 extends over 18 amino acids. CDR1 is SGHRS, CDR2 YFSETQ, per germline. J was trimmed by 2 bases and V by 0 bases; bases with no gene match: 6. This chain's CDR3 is CASSLAAGTGGAYNEQFF. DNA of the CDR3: TGCGCCAGCAGCTTGGCCGCCGGGACAGGGGGCGCCTACAATGAGCAGTTCTTC. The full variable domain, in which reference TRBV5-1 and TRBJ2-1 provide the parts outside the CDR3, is KAGVTQTPRYLIKTRGQQVTLSCSPISGHRSVSWYQQTPGQGLQFLFEYFSETQRNKGNFPGRFSGRQFSNSRSEMNVSTLELGDSALYLCASSLAAGTGGAYNEQFFGPGTRLTVL.

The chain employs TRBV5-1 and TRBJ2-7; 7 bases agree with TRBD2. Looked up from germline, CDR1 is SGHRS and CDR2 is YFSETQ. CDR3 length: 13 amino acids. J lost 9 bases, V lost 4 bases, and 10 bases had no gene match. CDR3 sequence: CASSQSREGVQYF. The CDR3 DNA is TGCGCCAGCAGCCAATCCAGGGAGGGTGTGCAGTACTTC.

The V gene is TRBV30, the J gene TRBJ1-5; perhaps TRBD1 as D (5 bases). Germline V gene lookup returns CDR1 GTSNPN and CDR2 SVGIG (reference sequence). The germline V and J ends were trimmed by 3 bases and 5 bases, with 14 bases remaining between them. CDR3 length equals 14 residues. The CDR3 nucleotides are TGTGCCTGGAGCTACAAGGGGACTCATCAGCCCCAGCATTTT. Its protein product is CAWSYKGTHQPQHF.

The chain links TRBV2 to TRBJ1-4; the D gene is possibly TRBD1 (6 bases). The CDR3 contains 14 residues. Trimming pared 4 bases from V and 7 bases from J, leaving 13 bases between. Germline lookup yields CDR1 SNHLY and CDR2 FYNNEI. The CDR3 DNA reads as TGTGCCAGCAGTGGCGGGCAGGGGATTGAAAAACTGTTTTTT. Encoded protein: CASSGGQGIEKLFF.

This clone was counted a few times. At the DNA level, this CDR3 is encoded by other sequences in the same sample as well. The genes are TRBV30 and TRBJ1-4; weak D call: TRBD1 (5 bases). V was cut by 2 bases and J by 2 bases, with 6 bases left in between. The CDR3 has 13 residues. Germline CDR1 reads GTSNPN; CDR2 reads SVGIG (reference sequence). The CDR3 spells CAWSWGTNEKLFF. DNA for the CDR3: TGTGCCTGGAGTTGGGGGACTAATGAAAAACTGTTTTTT.

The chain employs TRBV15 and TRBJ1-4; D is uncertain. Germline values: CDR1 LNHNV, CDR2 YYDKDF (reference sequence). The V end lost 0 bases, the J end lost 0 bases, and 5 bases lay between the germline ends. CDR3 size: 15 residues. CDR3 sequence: CATSRDGSTNEKLFF. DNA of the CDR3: TGTGCCACCAGCAGAGATGGGTCAACTAATGAAAAACTGTTTTTT.

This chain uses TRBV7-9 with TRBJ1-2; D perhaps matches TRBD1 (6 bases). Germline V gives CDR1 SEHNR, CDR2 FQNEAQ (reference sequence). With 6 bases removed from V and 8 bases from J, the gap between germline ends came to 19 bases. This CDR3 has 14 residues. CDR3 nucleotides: TGTGCCAGCAGACCTCAAGGGGGGATGGTGGGCTACACCTTC. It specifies CASRPQGGMVGYTF.

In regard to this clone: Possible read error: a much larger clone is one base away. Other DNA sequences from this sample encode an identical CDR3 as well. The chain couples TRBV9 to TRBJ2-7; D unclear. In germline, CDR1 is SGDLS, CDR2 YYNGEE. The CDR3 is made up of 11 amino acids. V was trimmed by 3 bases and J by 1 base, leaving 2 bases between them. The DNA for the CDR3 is TGTGCCAGCAGCGCTTCCTACGAGCAGTACTTC. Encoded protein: CASSASYEQYF.

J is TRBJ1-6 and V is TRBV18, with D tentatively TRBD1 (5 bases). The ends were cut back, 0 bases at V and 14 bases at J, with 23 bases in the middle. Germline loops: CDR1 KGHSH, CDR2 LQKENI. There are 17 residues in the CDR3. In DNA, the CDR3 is TGTGCCAGCTCACCACCGATGGGGGGTCCCACCCAATTCACCCTCCACTTT. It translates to CASSPPMGGPTQFTLHF.

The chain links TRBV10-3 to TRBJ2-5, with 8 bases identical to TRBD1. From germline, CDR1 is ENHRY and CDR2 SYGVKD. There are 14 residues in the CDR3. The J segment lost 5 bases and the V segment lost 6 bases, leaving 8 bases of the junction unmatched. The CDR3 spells CAISRPGQGETQYF. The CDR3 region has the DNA TGTGCCATCAGCCGACCAGGACAGGGTGAGACCCAGTACTTC.

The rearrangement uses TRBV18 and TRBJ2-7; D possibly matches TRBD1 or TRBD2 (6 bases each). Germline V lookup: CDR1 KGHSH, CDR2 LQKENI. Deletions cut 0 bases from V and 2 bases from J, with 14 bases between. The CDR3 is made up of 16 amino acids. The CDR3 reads CASSPPGGGFPYEQYF. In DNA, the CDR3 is TGTGCCAGCTCACCACCCGGAGGGGGGTTCCCCTACGAGCAGTACTTC.

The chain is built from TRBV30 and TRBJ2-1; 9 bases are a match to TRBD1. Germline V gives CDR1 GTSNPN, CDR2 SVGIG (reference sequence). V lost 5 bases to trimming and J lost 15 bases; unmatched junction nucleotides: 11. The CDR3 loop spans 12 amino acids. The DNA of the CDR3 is TGTGCCTGGGGAGGCCGGGACAGGGCTTTGTTCTTC. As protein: CAWGGRDRALFF.